This section outlines one T cell receptor beta chain sequence together with its context. Data came from immunoSEQ multiplex PCR; TCRdb stores just in-frame clones and leaves some out. The sample gives some 40,000 clones, about 95% of which show up once; roughly 3.5% is in the top ten. Germline values: CDR1 WSHSY, CDR2 SAAADI. V was clipped by 5 bases and J by 1 base, with 23 bases between them. The CDR3 runs 18 residues. This entry comes from a study of T cells in tuberculosis. The J gene is TRBJ1-1, the V gene TRBV10-2; D might be TRBD1 (5 bases). Input material: PBMCs. The TCR comes from a donor aged 10-29 years with latent tuberculosis or without tuberculosis infection. CDR3 nucleotides: TGCGCCAGCAGTCGTGGGACTACAGACTCTCGGGGGAACACTGAAGCTTTCTTT. It is translated as CASSRGTTDSRGNTEAFF.